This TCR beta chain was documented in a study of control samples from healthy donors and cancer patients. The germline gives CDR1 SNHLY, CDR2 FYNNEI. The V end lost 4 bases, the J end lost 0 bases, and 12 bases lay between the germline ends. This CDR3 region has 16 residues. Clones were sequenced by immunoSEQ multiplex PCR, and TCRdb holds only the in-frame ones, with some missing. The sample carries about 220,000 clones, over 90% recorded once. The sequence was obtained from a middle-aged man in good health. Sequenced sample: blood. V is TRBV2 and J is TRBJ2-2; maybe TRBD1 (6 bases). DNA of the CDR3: TGTGCCAGCAGTGTCCACAGGGCTGCGAACACCGGGGAGCTGTTTTTT. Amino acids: CASSVHRAANTGELFF.